The rows below give T cell receptor beta chains drawn from one sample of a study of blood T cell repertoires in COVID-19. The protocol was immunoSEQ multiplex PCR, while the TCRdb copy is restricted to in-frame clones and leaves out a portion. In the table there are roughly 200,000 clones, roughly four fifths of which are singletons. The sample consisted of peripheral blood. The receptors originated from a woman aged 70-85 years with active or convalescent COVID-19. CDR3s include the opening cysteine and the closing phenylalanine or tryptophan. The D gene is left open where the match is weak. Clone size is shown for a subset of rows, as once, few, many or a class of expanded clone.

TRBJ2-2 | . | 11 | . | TRBV2 | CASSYTGELFF | TGTGCCAGCAGCTACACCGGGGAGCTGTTTTTT
TRBJ2-1 | TRBD2 | 14 | . | TRBV14 | CASSPGLAGREQFF | TGTGCCAGCAGCCCCGGACTAGCGGGCAGGGAGCAGTTCTTC
TRBJ1-4 | TRBD1 | 13 | . | TRBV19 | CASSTGQGEKLFF | TGTGCCAGTAGTACCGGACAGGGGGAAAAACTGTTTTTT
TRBJ2-5 | . | 13 | . | TRBV7-2 | CASSRRVGETQYF | TGTGCCAGCAGCAGGAGGGTGGGAGAGACCCAGTACTTC
TRBJ1-2 | . | 12 | . | TRBV25-1 | CASSEDWYGYTF | TGTGCCAGCAGTGAAGACTGGTATGGCTACACCTTC
TRBJ1-2 | TRBD1 | 17 | once | TRBV5-1 | CASSLTPTGSWNYGYTF | TGCGCCAGCAGCTTGACCCCGACAGGGAGTTGGAACTATGGCTACACCTTC
TRBJ1-2 | TRBD1 | 14 | . | TRBV3-1/TRBV3-2 | CASSQEVRGIGYTF | TGTGCCAGCAGCCAAGAGGTCAGGGGGATAGGCTACACCTTC
TRBJ2-7 | TRBD2 | 11 | . | TRBV29-1 | CSVTSGYEQYF | TGCAGCGTGACTAGCGGATACGAGCAGTACTTC
TRBJ2-5 | . | 14 | . | TRBV27 | CASSLTISQETQYF | TGTGCCAGCAGTTTAACTATCAGCCAAGAGACCCAGTACTTC
TRBJ2-5 | TRBD2 | 17 | once | TRBV5-1 | CASSRTSSGSGQETQYF | TGCGCCAGCAGCCGAACCTCTAGCGGGAGTGGGCAAGAGACCCAGTACTTC
TRBJ2-7 | TRBD1 | 18 | once | TRBV3-1/TRBV3-2 | CASSQDPPGTGINEEQYF | TGTGCCAGCAGCCAAGATCCCCCCGGGACAGGGATTAATGAGGAGCAGTACTTC
TRBJ2-5 | . | 14 | . | TRBV30 | CAWTRGGTQETQYF | TGTGCCTGGACAAGGGGGGGGACCCAAGAGACCCAGTACTTC
TRBJ2-7 | TRBD2 | 13 | . | TRBV6-1 | CASSEPSGYEQYF | TGTGCCAGCAGTGAACCTAGCGGGTACGAGCAGTACTTC
TRBJ2-5 | TRBD2 | 15 | few | TRBV19 | CASRRLAGSQETQYF | TGTGCCAGTAGGCGATTAGCGGGATCCCAAGAGACCCAGTACTTC
TRBJ2-3 | . | 14 | . | TRBV15 | CATSMGAVGYTQYF | TGTGCCACCAGCATGGGGGCGGTCGGTTATACGCAGTATTTT
TRBJ2-1 | . | 12 | once | TRBV5-1 | CASSLIGSEQFF | TGCGCCAGCAGCTTAATTGGGAGTGAGCAGTTCTTC
TRBJ2-5 | . | 14 | . | TRBV19 | CASSMLGRQETQYF | TGTGCCAGTAGTATGTTAGGACGACAGGAGACCCAGTACTTC
TRBJ1-2 | . | 14 | . | TRBV7-9 | CASSLQGAGNGYTF | TGTGCCAGCAGCTTACAAGGGGCAGGGAATGGCTACACCTTC
TRBJ2-5 | TRBD1 | 14 | . | TRBV15 | CATSREQGLETQYF | TGTGCCACCAGCAGAGAACAGGGGTTGGAGACCCAGTACTTC
TRBJ2-5 | TRBD1 | 15 | . | TRBV2 | CASSEDRGRGETQYF | TGTGCCAGCAGTGAAGACAGGGGGCGGGGGGAGACCCAGTACTTC
TRBJ2-5 | . | 13 | . | TRBV18 | CASSPPNRETQYF | TGTGCCAGCTCACCGCCTAACCGAGAGACCCAGTACTTC
TRBJ2-3 | . | 13 | . | TRBV5-1 | CASSLLPLDTQYF | TGCGCCAGCAGCTTGCTCCCCTTGGATACGCAGTATTTT
TRBJ1-4 | . | 13 | . | TRBV18 | CASSRSLNEKLFF | TGTGCCAGCTCAAGGAGTTTAAATGAAAAACTGTTTTTT
TRBJ2-1 | . | 12 | . | TRBV11-3 | CASNYRGWSEFF | TGTGCCAGCAATTACCGGGGGTGGTCGGAGTTCTTC
TRBJ2-3 | . | 17 | . | TRBV27 | CASSPRNLGPSTDTQYF | TGTGCCAGCAGTCCTCGAAACCTGGGGCCTAGCACAGATACGCAGTATTTT
TRBJ2-3 | . | 16 | . | TRBV19 | CASSIAGTFSLDTQYF | TGTGCCAGTAGTATAGCGGGGACTTTTAGCCTGGATACGCAGTATTTT
TRBJ1-1 | TRBD1 | 13 | . | TRBV15 | CATTGQGDTEAFF | TGTGCCACCACGGGACAGGGGGACACTGAAGCTTTCTTT
TRBJ1-2 | TRBD1 | 12 | . | TRBV11-2 | CASSTGTGFFTF | TGTGCCAGCAGTACCGGGACAGGGTTTTTCACCTTC
TRBJ1-1 | . | 14 | . | TRBV19 | CASSAGLRNTEAFF | TGTGCCAGTAGTGCAGGGTTGAGAAACACTGAAGCTTTCTTT
TRBJ2-4 | TRBD1 | 12 | few | TRBV28 | CASSTGQVIQYF | TGTGCCAGCAGTACCGGACAGGTCATTCAGTACTTC
TRBJ1-5 | . | 21 | . | TRBV18 | CASSRDAGDGAGTYSNQPQHF | TGTGCCAGCTCCCGGGACGCAGGAGACGGGGCAGGGACTTATAGCAATCAGCCCCAGCATTTT
TRBJ1-2 | . | 14 | . | TRBV28 | CASSPKPEDFGYTF | TGTGCCAGCAGTCCCAAACCCGAGGATTTTGGCTACACCTTC
TRBJ2-6 | TRBD1 | 15 | . | TRBV19 | CAINTGDSGANVLTF | TGTGCCATCAATACAGGGGACTCTGGGGCCAACGTCCTGACTTTC
TRBJ2-3 | TRBD1 | 16 | . | TRBV12-5 | CASGLMTGGFTDTQYF | TGTGCTAGTGGTTTGATGACAGGGGGCTTTACAGATACGCAGTATTTT
TRBJ2-3 | . | 15 | . | TRBV3-1/TRBV3-2 | CASSPMAGRTDTQYF | TGTGCCAGCAGCCCCATGGCGGGACGCACAGATACGCAGTATTTT
TRBJ2-3 | TRBD2 | 17 | . | TRBV18 | CASSPRIAGVGTDTQYF | TGTGCCAGCTCACCACGGATAGCGGGAGTGGGCACAGATACGCAGTATTTT
TRBJ1-4 | . | 19 | . | TRBV19 | CASSIWVWGQPSTNEKLFF | TGTGCCAGTAGTATATGGGTCTGGGGGCAACCCTCAACTAATGAAAAACTGTTTTTT
TRBJ2-1 | . | 17 | . | TRBV19 | CASSPVGGSSSYNEQFF | TGTGCCAGTAGTCCAGTCGGCGGTAGCAGCTCCTACAATGAGCAGTTCTTC
TRBJ2-7 | . | 14 | . | TRBV29-1 | CSAEVSGVPNEQYF | TGCAGCGCCGAGGTGTCAGGGGTACCCAACGAGCAGTACTTC
TRBJ1-6 | TRBD1 | 17 | . | TRBV9 | CASSVAPTGSRNSPLHF | TGTGCCAGCAGCGTAGCCCCGACAGGGAGTAGGAATTCACCCCTCCACTTT
TRBJ1-1 | . | 13 | . | TRBV6-5 | CASSYRQYTEAFF | TGTGCCAGCAGTTACCGCCAGTACACTGAAGCTTTCTTT
TRBJ2-6 | TRBD1 | 15 | . | TRBV6-5 | CASTTGASGANVLTF | TGTGCCAGCACCACAGGGGCCTCTGGGGCCAACGTCCTGACTTTC
TRBJ2-7 | . | 13 | . | TRBV6-5 | CASTPGGSYEQYF | TGTGCCAGCACCCCTGGAGGGTCCTACGAGCAGTACTTC
TRBJ2-7 | . | 15 | . | TRBV4-1 | CASSQVRQANYEQYF | TGCGCCAGCAGCCAAGTGCGACAGGCTAACTACGAGCAGTACTTC
TRBJ1-4 | TRBD1 | 14 | . | TRBV19 | CASSQTRQGEKLFF | TGTGCCAGTAGCCAAACTAGACAGGGTGAAAAACTGTTTTTT
TRBJ2-3 | TRBD2 | 18 | . | TRBV19 | CASKAVLLAGGSTDTQYF | TGTGCCAGTAAGGCAGTCCTACTAGCGGGAGGGAGCACAGATACGCAGTATTTT
TRBJ1-4 | . | 14 | . | TRBV6-5 | CASRGSGSNEKLFF | TGTGCCAGCAGAGGATCAGGGTCTAATGAAAAACTGTTTTTT
TRBJ2-7 | . | 14 | . | TRBV27 | CASRTQGVSYEQYF | TGTGCCAGCAGGACACAGGGTGTGTCCTACGAGCAGTACTTC
TRBJ2-1 | . | 15 | . | TRBV10-3 | CAISEEGVSYNEQFF | TGTGCCATCAGTGAAGAGGGAGTCTCCTACAATGAGCAGTTCTTC
TRBJ2-7 | TRBD1 | 14 | . | TRBV7-2 | CASSIRTGAGNQYF | TGTGCCAGCAGCATCCGGACAGGGGCGGGTAATCAGTACTTC
TRBJ1-2 | . | 9 | . | TRBV19 | CASSGGYTF | TGTGCCAGTAGTGGCGGCTACACCTTC
TRBJ1-2 | . | 13 | many | TRBV6-2/TRBV6-3 | CASSPREVNGYTF | TGTGCCAGCAGTCCCAGGGAGGTCAATGGCTACACCTTC
TRBJ2-3 | . | 14 | . | TRBV7-8 | CASSLAGVGGTQYF | TGTGCCAGCAGCTTAGCAGGGGTGGGGGGTACGCAGTATTTT